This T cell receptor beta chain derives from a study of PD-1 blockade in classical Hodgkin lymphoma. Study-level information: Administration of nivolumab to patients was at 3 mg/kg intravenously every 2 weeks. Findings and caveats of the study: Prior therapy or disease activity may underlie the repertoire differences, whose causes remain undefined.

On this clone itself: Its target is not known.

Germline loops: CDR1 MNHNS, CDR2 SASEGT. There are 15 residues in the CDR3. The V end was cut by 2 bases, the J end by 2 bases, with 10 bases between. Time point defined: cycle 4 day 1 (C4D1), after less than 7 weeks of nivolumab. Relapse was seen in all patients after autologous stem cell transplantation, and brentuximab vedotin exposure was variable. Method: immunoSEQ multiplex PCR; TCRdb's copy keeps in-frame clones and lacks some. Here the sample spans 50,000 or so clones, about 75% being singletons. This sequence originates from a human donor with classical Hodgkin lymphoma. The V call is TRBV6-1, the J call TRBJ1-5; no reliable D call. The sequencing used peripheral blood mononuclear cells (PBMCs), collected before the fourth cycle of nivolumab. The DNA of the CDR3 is TGTGCCAGCAGTGAAAGTTGGGGAGGCAATCAGCCCCAGCATTTT. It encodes CASSESWGGNQPQHF.